This T cell receptor beta chain was retrieved from a study of control samples from healthy donors and cancer patients. The CDR3 has 15 amino acids. Deletions cut 0 bases from V and 2 bases from J, with 8 bases between. Germline CDR1 is LGHNA and CDR2 is YNFKEQ. Profiling relied on immunoSEQ multiplex PCR, and the TCRdb table lists in-frame clones only, not all of them. The sample yields under 130,000 clones, around four fifths seen once. Sequenced sample: blood. The sequence was collected from a woman aged 45-60 years in good health. The V call is TRBV4-2, the J call TRBJ1-5, with D perhaps TRBD1 (5 bases). The CDR3 spells CASSQDLGGNQPQHF. CDR3 nucleotides: TGTGCCAGCAGCCAAGATCTAGGGGGCAATCAGCCCCAGCATTTT.